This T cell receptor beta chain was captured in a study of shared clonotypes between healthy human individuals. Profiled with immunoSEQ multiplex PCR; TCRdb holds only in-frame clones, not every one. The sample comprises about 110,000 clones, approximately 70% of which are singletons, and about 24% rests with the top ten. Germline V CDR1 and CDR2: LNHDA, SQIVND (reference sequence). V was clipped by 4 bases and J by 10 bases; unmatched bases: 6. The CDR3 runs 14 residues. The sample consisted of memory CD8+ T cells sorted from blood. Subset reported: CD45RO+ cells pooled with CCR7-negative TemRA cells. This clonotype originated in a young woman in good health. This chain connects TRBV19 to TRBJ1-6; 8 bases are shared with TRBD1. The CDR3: CASSTTGDQSPLHF. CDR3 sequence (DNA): TGTGCCAGTAGTACGACAGGGGATCAATCACCCCTCCACTTT.